The TCR beta chain under discussion was sequenced for a study of neurological immune-mediated disorders. With 10-nucleotide random UMIs, 5'RACE was used to make the cDNA. In TCRdb, the 5' RACE reads were re-called with MiXCR into one record per CDR3 protein. Of tens of thousands of distinct CDR3 sequences listed, about a sixth are singletons. For the unsorted libraries, 2 million PBMCs stored at -80 C served as input. Study outcomes and limitations: Multiple sclerosis was found to have the least TCR clonal expansion, below healthy controls, and HTLV-1-associated myelopathy the most. Private repertoires in all groups were suggested by the finding that expanded clones across subjects shared no CDR3 amino acid sequences.

V lost 2 bases, J lost 8 bases, and 15 bases lay in between. This CDR3 has 15 amino acids. From germline, CDR1 is MDHEN and CDR2 SYDVKM. This clonotype was seen many times. Antigen unknown. Sequences were obtained from PBMCs. The clonotype comes from a woman between 40 and 55 years old in good health. This chain connects TRBV28 to TRBJ2-2; D possibly corresponds to TRBD2 (5 bases). The CDR3 loop is CASSLPSISGGELFF. CDR3 DNA sequence: TGTGCCAGCAGTTTACCGTCTATCTCGGGGGGGGAGCTGTTTTTT.